Shown below are 9 T cell receptor beta chains from a single sample sequenced in a study of blood T cell repertoires in COVID-19. The repertoire was sequenced with immunoSEQ multiplex PCR; TCRdb's copy has only in-frame clones and lacks some. The top ten clones hold less than 5% of a sample with 90,000 to 130,000 clones, around 81% of them seen once. The sample comprised peripheral blood. The receptors were gathered from a woman in her 70s with acute or convalescent COVID-19.

This chain uses TRBV5-8 with TRBJ1-2; TRBD1 matches at 7 bases. Per the germline V gene, CDR1 is SGHTS and CDR2 is YDEGEE. The CDR3 runs to 13 residues. The J segment lost 4 bases and the V segment lost 5 bases, leaving 5 bases of the junction unmatched. The CDR3 sequence: CASRRQGGYGYTF. DNA of the CDR3: TGTGCCAGCAGGCGTCAGGGGGGCTATGGCTACACCTTC.

This chain links TRBV29-1 with TRBJ2-1; D call uncertain. The germline V gene encodes CDR1 SQVTM and CDR2 ANQGSEA. Deletions cut 4 bases from V and 3 bases from J, with 19 bases between. This CDR3 region has 16 residues. The CDR3 region is CSVVQNQEFGYNEQFF. The CDR3 nucleotides read TGCAGCGTTGTACAGAATCAGGAATTTGGCTACAATGAGCAGTTCTTC.

CDR3 in DNA: TGTGCCAGCAGGGCCGGGACTAGCGGCACCGGGGAGCTGTTTTTT. Translating gives CASRAGTSGTGELFF. The V call is TRBV2, the J call TRBJ2-2, with 11 bases fitting TRBD2. Trimming at V came to 6 bases and at J to 4 bases, leaving 4 bases not matched to a gene. The germline V gene has CDR1 SNHLY and CDR2 FYNNEI. The CDR3 has 15 residues.

The chain employs TRBV15 and TRBJ2-7; 7 bases align to TRBD1. The CDR3 consists of 17 residues. The J segment lost 8 bases and the V segment lost 3 bases, leaving 19 bases of the junction unmatched. Germline V gene sequence: CDR1 LNHNV, CDR2 YYDKDF (reference sequence). Written as DNA, the CDR3 is TGTGCCACCAGCAGTTCTACTCACCGGGACAGAGAGTATAAGCAGTACTTC. As protein: CATSSSTHRDREYKQYF.

This rearrangement joins TRBV19 to TRBJ1-3, with 12 bases matching TRBD1. Germline CDR1 LNHDA, CDR2 SQIVND (reference sequence). Losses at the gene ends were 4 bases for V and 4 bases for J; bases not matched to a gene: 5. The CDR3 sequence is 16 residues long. In DNA form, the CDR3 reads TGTGCCAGTAGTAAAGGGACAGGGGGCGGCGGAAACACCATATATTTT. It encodes CASSKGTGGGGNTIYF.

The J gene is TRBJ1-2, the V gene TRBV4-3, with 7 bases lining up with TRBD1. Per the germline V gene, CDR1 is LGHNA and CDR2 is YSLEER. Trimming took 1 base from V and 0 from J; bases not matched to a gene: 5. The CDR3 runs 16 residues. The CDR3 is CASSQAGTEANYGYTF. In DNA form, the CDR3 reads TGCGCCAGCAGCCAAGCCGGGACAGAAGCTAACTATGGCTACACCTTC.

This rearrangement joins TRBV14 to TRBJ2-1, with D possibly matching TRBD1 (7 bases). Germline V gives CDR1 SGHDN, CDR2 FVKESK. Trimming removed 5 bases at V and 6 bases at J, with 20 bases between. The CDR3 is made up of 16 amino acids. The CDR3 sequence: CASSGQAGHAVNEQFF. DNA of the CDR3: TGTGCCAGCAGCGGACAGGCGGGACACGCCGTCAATGAGCAGTTCTTC.

This clone was seen a handful of times. This rearrangement joins TRBV4-2 to TRBJ2-3; 7 bases match TRBD2. The CDR3 is made up of 18 amino acids. From germline, CDR1 is LGHNA and CDR2 YNFKEQ. V shed 8 bases, J shed 4 bases, and the junction held 21 bases outside the gene matches. The CDR3 reads CASSERKIAVGGADTQYF. CDR3 bases: TGTGCCAGCTCTGAAAGAAAAATAGCGGTGGGGGGGGCAGATACGCAGTATTTT.

The chain has TRBV18 and TRBJ1-1, with D uncertain. This CDR3 contains 15 residues. Trimming cost V 3 bases and J 0 bases, with 11 bases left between them. Per the germline V gene, CDR1 is KGHSH and CDR2 is LQKENI. The CDR3 region is CASSPPNGLNTEAFF. The CDR3 nucleotides are TGTGCCAGCTCACCGCCGAATGGGCTGAACACTGAAGCTTTCTTT.